The 5 T cell receptor beta chains given below trace back to one sample, sequenced in a study of blood T cell repertoires in COVID-19. Measured with immunoSEQ multiplex PCR; TCRdb has only the in-frame clones, and not every one. The table records 450,000 or so clones, approximately 90% of them present only once. The sequencing input was peripheral blood. Source of these receptors: a woman aged 40 to 55 with COVID-19, enrolled during active disease.

The V call is TRBV6-2 or TRBV6-3, the J call TRBJ1-2; 8 bases are shared with TRBD1. The CDR3 extends over 17 amino acids. Germline V gene data show CDR1 as MNHEY and CDR2 as SVGEGT. Unmatched junction bases numbered 14, after V lost 4 bases and J lost 4 bases. Here the CDR3 DNA reads TGTGCCAGCAGTTCCTCCTTAAGGCAGGGGGCCCTCTATGGCTACACCTTC. Translated: CASSSSLRQGALYGYTF.

The DNA for the CDR3 is TGTGCCAGTAGTGCGACAGGGGGGACGGAGACCCAGTACTTC. This sequence encodes CASSATGGTETQYF. J is TRBJ2-5 and V is TRBV19; 9 bases map to TRBD1. This CDR3 has 14 residues. J lost 5 bases, V lost 5 bases, and 6 bases had no gene match. Germline CDR1 LNHDA, CDR2 SQIVND (reference sequence).

CDR3 sequence reads: CASSPGQGSEKLFF. Written as DNA, the CDR3 is TGTGCCAGCAGCCCGGGACAGGGAAGCGAAAAACTGTTTTTT. This rearrangement joins TRBV7-2 to TRBJ1-4, with 9 bases aligning to TRBD1. Germline V CDR1 and CDR2: SGHTA, FQGNSA. Germline trimming cut 5 bases from V and 8 bases from J; bases unmatched to any gene: 6. There are 14 residues in the CDR3.

The rearrangement uses TRBV4-1 and TRBJ2-3; 12 bases agree with TRBD2. Looked up from germline, CDR1 is MGHRA and CDR2 is YSYEKL. There are 20 residues in the CDR3. Trimming at V came to 4 bases and at J to 3 bases, leaving 17 bases not matched to a gene. CDR3 residues: CASSPQPQPSGGGPTDTQYF. CDR3 DNA: TGCGCCAGCAGCCCCCAGCCCCAGCCTAGCGGGGGGGGGCCAACAGATACGCAGTATTTT.

As for this clone: A junction boundary mismatches the germline segment, possibly from a read error. The chain joins TRBV5-1 to TRBJ1-2; weak D call: TRBD1 (5 bases). Germline lookup yields CDR1 SGHRS and CDR2 YFSETQ. This CDR3 contains 13 residues. CDR3 loop: CASRLVGDYGYTF. CDR3 nucleotide sequence: TGCGCCAGCAGATTGGTAGGGGACTATGGCTACACCTTC.